This T cell receptor (beta chain) was captured by sequencing in a study of lymphopenia after photon versus proton radiotherapy. V shed 0 bases and J 3 bases; nucleotides not matched to a gene: 5. The CDR3 runs to 17 residues. Germline V gives CDR1 SEHNR, CDR2 FQNEAQ (reference sequence). This clone has a single count. Its specificity is unknown. Generated by immunoSEQ multiplex PCR, the TCRdb table keeps only in-frame clones and is missing some. The sample carries about 30,000 clones, 85% to 90% recorded once. Study-wide results and caveats: Better survival with proton therapy was suggested as possible, not demonstrated. After the lymphocyte nadir, photon-treated repertoires showed oligoclonal expansion, especially of CD8+ Temra cells. Post-nadir TCR diversity decline inversely tracked overall survival among those who died.

Here the sequenced sample was peripheral blood, taken from a patient treated with proton-based radiotherapy. This TCR was sampled from a woman in her 70s with pancreatic cancer. Some clones in this sample may be carry-over from other donors' samples. The J gene is TRBJ1-5, the V gene TRBV7-9, with 10 positions matching TRBD1. The CDR3 spells CASSLAMGQGFNQPQHF. The CDR3 bases are TGTGCCAGCAGCTTAGCGATGGGACAGGGGTTCAATCAGCCCCAGCATTTT.